This T cell receptor (beta chain) emerged from a study of cytomegalovirus exposure and HLA in healthy donors. General observations from the study: As a later analysis showed, several of the most significant clusters appeared to be linked to common viral pathogens. An analysis done earlier found most TCR beta V segments productive about 90% or about 30% of the time. Being indistinguishable, some V segments were excluded, TRBV6-2 and TRBV6-3 among them.

The CDR3 loop spans 14 amino acids. Per the germline V gene, CDR1 is GTSNPN and CDR2 is SVGIG (reference sequence). It was with 60 Vbeta and 13 Jbeta primers that the PCR ran. Assay used: immunoSEQ multiplex PCR; TCRdb lists only in-frame clones, some missing. The data show under 200,000 clones, 80% seen once. About this clone itself: Its antigen is not known. One end of the junction fails to match germline, which may point to a read error.

Sequenced material: PBMCs. The TCR comes from a male donor in good health and CMV-seropositive. The chain has TRBV30 and TRBJ2-7, with a tentative D call TRBD1 (5 bases). This CDR3 is CAWSLQFSDTRKDF. DNA for the CDR3: TGTGCCTGGAGTTTACAATTTTCGGACACCCGAAAGGACTTC.